Below, 21 T cell receptor beta chains from the same sample are listed, as sequenced in a study of T cell responses to AZD1222 COVID-19 vaccine (dated by TCRdb to about 2021). In the paper's terms, the time point label means: baseline before first vaccination. The library was generated by the immunoSEQ multiplex PCR assay. TCRdb took this table from immuneACCESS and kept in-frame rearrangements with V and J called. Such tables lack part of the clones; where checked against another copy, unresolved V genes explain under half of the gap, and the rest is unexplained. The table for this sample lists roughly 150,000 clones; about 90% of them were counted only once. The biggest ten clones account for around 1.3% of the sample. The material was peripheral blood, obtained on day 0 of AZD1222 vaccination. The receptors shown here come from an adult in good health.

The chain combines TRBV10-3 with TRBJ2-7; 9 nucleotides align to TRBD1. CDR3 length: 11 residues. Germline V gene lookup returns CDR1 ENHRY and CDR2 SYGVKD. V lost 10 bases, J lost 5 bases, and 3 bases stayed unmatched. This CDR3 is CATTGGHEQYF. The CDR3 DNA sequence: TGTGCCACCACAGGGGGCCACGAGCAGTACTTC.

V and J are TRBV28 and TRBJ1-5; no definite D call. This CDR3 region has 15 residues. Trimming removed 4 bases at V and 6 bases at J, with 16 bases between. Germline CDR1 and CDR2: MDHEN and SYDVKM. CDR3: CASSSIRSSGQPQHF. The CDR3 region has the DNA TGTGCCAGCAGTTCCATTCGAAGTTCGGGTCAGCCCCAGCATTTT. Drawing the rest from reference TRBV28 and TRBJ1-5, the complete variable domain is DVKVTQSSRYLVKRTGEKVFLECVQDMDHENMFWYRQDPGLGLRLIYFSYDVKMKEKGDIPEGYSVSREKKERFSLILESASTNQTSMYLCASSSIRSSGQPQHFGDGTRLSIL.

The chain uses TRBV15 and TRBJ2-4, with D hard to call. Trimming removed 2 bases from V and 4 bases from J, with 21 bases in between. CDR3 length equals 18 residues. CDR1 LNHNV and CDR2 YYDKDF come from the germline V gene (reference sequence). In DNA form, the CDR3 reads TGTGCCACCAGCAGACCGCCTCTCCTCGCCGGGCCGAAAAACATTCAGTACTTC. It yields the protein CATSRPPLLAGPKNIQYF.

V is TRBV24-1 and J is TRBJ1-2; possibly TRBD1 for D (6 bases). In germline, CDR1 is KGHDR, CDR2 SFDVKD. Deletions cut 3 bases from V and 7 bases from J, with 11 bases between. The CDR3 loop spans 13 amino acids. The CDR3 sequence: CATSDRTGFGYTF. DNA for the CDR3: TGTGCCACCAGTGATAGAACAGGGTTTGGCTACACCTTC.

CDR3 in amino acids: CASLLRGGGETQYF. Written as DNA, the CDR3 is TGTGCCAGCCTGTTGCGGGGGGGCGGAGAGACCCAGTACTTC. The V call is TRBV6-5, the J call TRBJ2-5; 9 bases agree with TRBD2. The CDR3 is 14 residues long. The J segment lost 4 bases and the V segment lost 8 bases, leaving 8 bases of the junction unmatched. Germline-derived CDR1 and CDR2 are MNHEY and SVGAGI.

This clone was seen a single time. J is TRBJ1-4 and V is TRBV19; tentatively, D is TRBD1 (6 bases). The CDR3 extends over 15 amino acids. Germline CDR1 and CDR2: LNHDA and SQIVND (reference sequence). V gave up 4 bases and J gave up 5 bases, with 14 bases separating them. CDR3 sequence reads: CASSKGQPSNEKLFF. The DNA of the CDR3 is TGTGCCAGTAGTAAAGGACAGCCCTCAAATGAAAAACTGTTTTTT.

V usage is TRBV27 and J usage is TRBJ2-7, with 7 bases lining up with TRBD1. Germline-derived CDR1 and CDR2 are MNHEY and SMNVEV (reference sequence). V lost 8 bases to trimming and J lost 3 bases; unmatched junction nucleotides: 7. There are 13 residues in the CDR3. The CDR3 is CASGSDRDYEQYF. In DNA form, the CDR3 reads TGTGCCAGCGGCTCCGACAGGGACTACGAGCAGTACTTC.

V gene TRBV2 combines with J gene TRBJ1-2; perhaps TRBD1 as D (5 bases). Trimming stripped 3 bases from V and 9 bases from J, with 11 bases between. Per the germline V gene, CDR1 is SNHLY and CDR2 is FYNNEI. This CDR3 has 12 residues. CDR3 residues: CASSDWGLSYTF. CDR3 DNA sequence: TGTGCCAGCAGTGATTGGGGGTTGAGCTACACCTTC.

CDR3 sequence: CASSLAIRATTSGVSTDTQYF. The CDR3 nucleotides read TGCGCCAGCAGCTTGGCCATACGGGCTACTACTAGCGGAGTTAGCACAGATACGCAGTATTTT. V usage is TRBV5-1 and J usage is TRBJ2-3; TRBD2 matches at 8 bases. This CDR3 contains 21 residues. CDR1 and CDR2 (germline): SGHRS, YFSETQ. V shed 0 bases and J 0 bases; nucleotides not matched to a gene: 18.

This chain uses TRBV7-2 with TRBJ1-4, with D maybe TRBD1 (5 bases). V lost 5 bases and J 5 bases, leaving 12 bases between the germline ends. CDR1 is SGHTA, CDR2 FQGNSA, per germline. There are 14 residues in the CDR3. The chain's CDR3 is CASSLDSGNEKLFF. The CDR3 nucleotides are TGTGCCAGCAGCCTTGACTCAGGGAATGAAAAACTGTTTTTT.

This clone appeared once. The genes are TRBV6-5 and TRBJ2-7, with D perhaps given as TRBD1 or TRBD2 (5 bases each). The CDR3 is 14 residues long. Per the germline V gene, CDR1 is MNHEY and CDR2 is SVGAGI. V was pared by 6 bases and J by 4 bases, with 16 bases between. The CDR3 loop is CASRAGSSLYEQYF. The CDR3 DNA sequence: TGTGCCAGCAGAGCAGGGAGCTCCCTTTACGAGCAGTACTTC.

This clone was seen ten or more times. The chain recombines TRBV5-1 with TRBJ2-7; possibly TRBD1 for D (6 bases). V gave up 2 bases and J gave up 0 bases, with 18 bases separating them. The CDR3 has 17 amino acids. Germline CDR1 is SGHRS and CDR2 is YFSETQ. The CDR3 region has the DNA TGCGCCAGCAGCTTTAAACGGCAGGGGCCCTTCTCCTACGAGCAGTACTTC. Protein: CASSFKRQGPFSYEQYF.

The V gene is TRBV24-1, the J gene TRBJ1-2, with D maybe TRBD1 (5 bases). Germline CDR1 is KGHDR and CDR2 is SFDVKD. V lost 5 bases and J 2 bases, leaving 8 bases between the germline ends. The CDR3 spans 13 residues. The CDR3 bases are TGTGCCACCAGTGCAGGGATCAACTATGGCTACACCTTC. Amino acid sequence: CATSAGINYGYTF.

V is TRBV4-1 and J is TRBJ1-4; D possibly corresponds to TRBD1 (5 bases). This CDR3 contains 15 residues. Trimming shortened V by 0 bases and J by 8 bases, and 13 bases separated the two germline ends. Germline V gene sequence: CDR1 MGHRA, CDR2 YSYEKL. In DNA form, the CDR3 reads TGCGCCAGCAGCCAAGATTGGAGGGGCCGGGAAAAACTGTTTTTT. Translating it yields CASSQDWRGREKLFF.

V gene TRBV7-2 combines with J gene TRBJ2-7; 9 bases match TRBD2. There are 16 residues in the CDR3. From germline, CDR1 is SGHTA and CDR2 FQGNSA. V was pared by 1 base and J by 3 bases, with 7 bases of the junction left unmatched. The CDR3 DNA reads TGTGCCAGCAGCTTAGAGGGGGCGGGAGGGATCTACGAGCAGTACTTC. It specifies CASSLEGAGGIYEQYF.

The chain employs TRBV6-2 or TRBV6-3 and TRBJ1-1, with 10 nucleotides matching TRBD1. The CDR3 covers 16 residues. V was clipped by 6 bases and J by 3 bases; unmatched bases: 10. CDR1 is MNHEY, CDR2 SVGEGT, per germline. This CDR3 reads CASSLTGGKVYTEAFF. The CDR3 nucleotides are TGTGCCAGCAGCCTGACAGGGGGCAAAGTTTACACTGAAGCTTTCTTT.

The chain has TRBV5-4 and TRBJ1-1; tentatively, D is TRBD1 (6 bases). Germline V gives CDR1 SGHNT, CDR2 YYREEE (reference sequence). The CDR3 consists of 15 residues. V dropped 7 bases and J dropped 2 bases, with 18 bases sitting between them. The CDR3 is CASSPPGTRNTEAFF. CDR3 coding DNA: TGTGCCAGCTCTCCTCCCGGGACACGCAACACTGAAGCTTTCTTT.

This chain uses TRBV7-9 with TRBJ2-7; 7 positions match TRBD2. The germline V gene has CDR1 SEHNR and CDR2 FQNEAQ (reference sequence). The V and J ends lost 4 bases and 2 bases, in that order; junction bases with no gene match: 8. CDR3 length: 15 residues. The CDR3 reads CASSSGREKAYEQYF. CDR3 bases: TGTGCCAGCAGCTCGGGGCGGGAGAAGGCCTACGAGCAGTACTTC.

This clone is labeled as medium-sized. The chain has TRBV6-2 or TRBV6-3 and TRBJ2-5, with no clear D. Per the germline V gene, CDR1 is MNHEY and CDR2 is SVGEGT. There are 13 residues in the CDR3. Deletions cut 2 bases from V and 5 bases from J, with 9 bases between. As DNA, the CDR3 is TGTGCCAGCAGTTACATTCCCTGGGAGACCCAGTACTTC. Its translation is CASSYIPWETQYF.

The chain links TRBV6-6 to TRBJ1-5; perhaps TRBD1 as D (5 bases). Germline CDR1 MNHNY, CDR2 SVGAGI (reference sequence). The CDR3 runs 19 residues. The ends were cut back, 8 bases at V and 0 bases at J, with 26 bases in the middle. This chain's CDR3 is CASGPRGTGAIYSNQPQHF. CDR3 coding DNA: TGTGCCAGCGGTCCGAGAGGAACAGGCGCGATTTATAGCAATCAGCCCCAGCATTTT.

The rearrangement uses TRBV2 and TRBJ1-5; TRBD1 matches 7 bases. V lost 5 bases, J lost 11 bases, and 12 bases stayed unmatched. Germline V gene sequence: CDR1 SNHLY, CDR2 FYNNEI. The CDR3 has 14 residues. The CDR3 coding sequence is TGTGCCAGCAGTCGGGACAGAGGAATCAGTTCCCAGCATTTT. It specifies CASSRDRGISSQHF.